This entry is about one T cell receptor beta chain. The CDR3 is made up of 16 amino acids. Trimming took 1 base from V and 8 from J, leaving 18 bases between them. Germline lookup yields CDR1 MNHEY and CDR2 SVGAGI. This entry comes from a study of T cell repertoires in cytomegalovirus infection. One entry per CDR3 protein results from TCRdb running MiXCR on the reads. Of about 740,000 distinct CDR3 sequences in the sample, less than 40% are singletons; the top ten hold 2.8%. Material: PBMCs. The chain uses TRBV6-5 and TRBJ2-1; no clear D gene. This receptor was obtained from a human donor in good health (CMV status not recorded). Some clones in this sample may be carry-over from other donors' samples. The DNA for the CDR3 is TGTGCCAGCAGTTACTTCGGGCCCACCCCTTCCGATGAGCAGTTCTTC. Translation gives CASSYFGPTPSDEQFF.